Each of the 4 T cell receptor beta chains below was sequenced from the same sample in a study of long-term antiretroviral therapy in people with HIV. With survey level as its setting, the immunoSEQ assay was v3.0. The data were produced by immunoSEQ multiplex PCR, yet TCRdb's version contains in-frame clones alone and is incomplete. The sample has some 29,000 clones, 75% to 90% seen once; the top ten hold about 8%. The sample was unsorted PBMCs, taken 3.2 years before starting antiretroviral therapy. These receptors originate from a man aged 45 to 65 with HIV.

The V and J genes are TRBV5-1 and TRBJ1-4; 9 bases map to TRBD1. Germline V gene data show CDR1 as SGHRS and CDR2 as YFSETQ. This CDR3 has 16 residues. V lost 3 bases to trimming and J lost 7 bases; unmatched junction nucleotides: 10. CDR3 loop: CASSSTGQGRGEKLFF. CDR3 nucleotide sequence: TGCGCCAGCAGCTCCACTGGACAGGGGAGGGGTGAAAAACTGTTTTTT.

The chain combines TRBV5-5 with TRBJ2-7, with no clear D. Trimming cost V 1 base and J 2 bases, with 10 bases left between them. Germline CDR1 and CDR2: SGHKS and YYEKEE (reference sequence). The CDR3 runs 14 residues. The CDR3 bases are TGTGCCAGCAGCTTGCTCCCGGACCCCTACGAGCAGTACTTC. Encoded protein: CASSLLPDPYEQYF.

The chain combines TRBV5-1 with TRBJ2-5; no reliable D call. This CDR3 is built from 14 residues. Germline-derived CDR1 and CDR2 are SGHRS and YFSETQ. V was clipped by 3 bases and J by 0 bases, with 9 bases between them. CDR3 amino acids: CASSYQGYQETQYF. The CDR3 DNA reads TGCGCCAGCAGCTACCAAGGGTACCAAGAGACCCAGTACTTC.

CDR3 sequence reads: CASSHRKRGGITDTQYF. The CDR3 DNA reads TGTGCCAGCAGCCACCGCAAGCGGGGGGGAATCACAGATACGCAGTATTTT. V gene TRBV7-8 combines with J gene TRBJ2-3; 10 positions agree with TRBD2. The CDR3 runs 17 residues. Germline CDR1 reads SGHVS; CDR2 reads FQNEAQ. The V segment lost 5 bases and the J segment 2 bases; nucleotides outside the gene matches: 10. Full variable domain (rest looked up from reference TRBV7-8 and TRBJ2-3): GAGVSQSPRYKVAKRGQDVALRCDPISGHVSLFWYQQALGQGPEFLTYFQNEAQLDKSGLPSDRFFAERPEGSVSTLKIQRTQQEDSAVYLCASSHRKRGGITDTQYFGPGTRLTVL.